The clone carrying this T cell receptor (beta chain) appeared many times. Trimming at V came to 4 bases and at J to 0 bases, leaving 6 bases not matched to a gene. From germline, CDR1 is SEHNR and CDR2 FQNEAQ (reference sequence). There are 17 residues in the CDR3. As for time point: after trial treatment. The sample's treatment: LDRT plus nivolumab, ipilimumab, low-dose cyclophosphamide and aspirin (RACIN trial). Ipilimumab, nivolumab, aspirin, low-dose cyclophosphamide and low-dose radiotherapy were administered to donors. This record belongs to a study of low-dose radiotherapy and immunotherapy resistance in tumors. The overall study: The study gave patients oral aspirin 300 mg daily for four cycles from cycle 1 day 1.

Both TCRalpha and TCRbeta chains were reverse transcribed with V-gene-specific primers. It was with a constant-region primer and a V-primer adapter that TCRs were amplified over approximately 20 PCR cycles. TCRdb reprocessed the reads via MiXCR and lists one record per CDR3 protein. The data contain 65,000 to 95,000 distinct CDR3 sequences, about 17% of them singletons. The sequenced sample was PBMCs, obtained after low-dose radiotherapy plus immunotherapy. The sequence derives from a male donor with prostate cancer. The rearrangement joins TRBV7-9 to TRBJ2-1; 10 bases align to TRBD2. The CDR3 loop reads CASSWGLALSSYNEQFF. CDR3 coding DNA: TGTGCCAGCAGCTGGGGACTAGCGCTAAGCTCCTACAATGAGCAGTTCTTC.